A single T cell receptor beta chain is shown here with its context. Antigen: not known. With 3 bases clipped from V and 8 bases from J, the junction kept 11 bases outside the gene matches. Germline V gene sequence: CDR1 GTSNPN, CDR2 SVGIG (reference sequence). The CDR3 extends over 15 amino acids. The data were produced by immunoSEQ multiplex PCR, yet TCRdb's version contains in-frame clones alone and is incomplete. The sample yields about 490,000 clones, approximately 82% seen once. These data are taken from a study of shared clonotypes between healthy human individuals. Study-level results: Only blood samples were collected, and tissue repertoires likely differ.

Sample: PBMCs. This clonotype was sampled from a woman aged 40-49 years in good health. Some clones in this sample may be carry-over from other donors' samples. The V call is TRBV30, the J call TRBJ2-1, with 9 bases lining up with TRBD2. In DNA, the CDR3 is TGTGCCTGGAGGGCTAGCGGGGCTCGGGGGTATGAGCAGTTCTTC. Translated, it gives CAWRASGARGYEQFF.